This TCR beta chain was captured in a study of blood T cell repertoires in COVID-19. Study overall: COVID-19 samples, acute and convalescent, were from the United States, Italy and Spain.

The germline CDR1 and CDR2 sequences are MGHRA and YSYEKL. CDR3 length: 16 residues. V gave up 4 bases and J gave up 5 bases, with 17 bases separating them. Authors' processing steps: Scientists estimated how many nucleated cells there were by amplifying reference gene primers. Repertoires were generated with immunoSEQ multiplex PCR, while TCRdb's copy carries only in-frame clones and drops some. D and trimming were read from the DNA, whereas the V and J calls and clone size are those reported in that table. The sample has about 110,000 clones; about 88% are singletons. This chain connects TRBV4-1 to TRBJ2-2; tentatively, D is TRBD2 (6 bases). The sequencing input was peripheral blood. The receptor was isolated from a woman aged 45-65 years with acute or convalescent COVID-19. The CDR3 protein is CASSRDSNLFTGELFF. The DNA of the CDR3 is TGCGCCAGCAGCCGGGACTCCAACTTATTTACCGGGGAGCTGTTTTTT.